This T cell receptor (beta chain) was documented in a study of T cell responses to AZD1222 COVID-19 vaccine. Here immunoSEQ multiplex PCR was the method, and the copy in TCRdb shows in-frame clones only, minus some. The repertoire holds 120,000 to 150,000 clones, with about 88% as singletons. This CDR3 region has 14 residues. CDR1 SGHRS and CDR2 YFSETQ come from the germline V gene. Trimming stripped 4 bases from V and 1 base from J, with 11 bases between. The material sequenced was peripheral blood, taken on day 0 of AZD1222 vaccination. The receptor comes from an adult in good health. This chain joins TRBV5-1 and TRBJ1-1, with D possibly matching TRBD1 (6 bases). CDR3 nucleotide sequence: TGCGCCAGCAGCCCGAGACAGGAGAACACTGAAGCTTTCTTT. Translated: CASSPRQENTEAFF.